This TCR beta chain was sequenced during a study of regulatory T cells in long-lasting Graves disease. At the level of the study: Over 5 years on antithyroid drugs plus positive TSH receptor antibodies marked Graves' disease as persistent. General study findings and limits: Accuracy might have suffered from few samples. Reduced TCR diversity was observed in persistent Graves' patients versus newly diagnosed patients. Persistent cases favored TRBV28, TRBJ1-2 and TRBJ2-5.

As to time point: persistent/refractory GD, antithyroid drugs over 5 years with positive TRAb. Isolated PBMC RNA provided the starting material for the TCR library. The germline V and J ends were trimmed by 5 bases and 1 base, with 8 bases remaining between them. The CDR3 contains 13 residues. The germline V gene has CDR1 SEHNR and CDR2 FQNEAQ (reference sequence). Many counts were recorded for this clonotype. Its antigen is unidentified. Construction of TCR beta libraries relied on iRepertoire HTBI primers and on Arm-PCR targeting CDR3 regions. TCRdb re-analysed the multiplex PCR reads in MiXCR, keeping a single row per CDR3 protein. The table has a few hundred thousand distinct CDR3 sequences, approximately 25% seen once; the top ten hold approximately 27%.

Here the sequenced sample was peripheral blood mononuclear cells (PBMCs), taken when the disease was refractory, from a patient treated with antithyroid drugs. The TCR was taken from a woman between 35 and 50 years old with Graves disease. The chain couples TRBV7-9 to TRBJ1-1; unclear D gene. CDR3 nucleotides: TGTGCCAGCAGCCAGATACAGAACACTGAAGCTTTCTTT. Residues: CASSQIQNTEAFF.